This TCR beta chain was sequenced for a study of identical twins (dated by TCRdb to 2016 to 2017). Background on the whole study: To test whether fetal clonotypes persist, this study deep-sequenced TCR alpha and beta repertoires from monozygotic twins, from unrelated adults of various ages, and from cord blood. To rule out contamination, the twin experiments were replicated at different times with different library preparation protocols.

As regards this clonotype: No cognate antigen has been identified for it. The junction departs from the called germline gene at one end, perhaps through a read error.

Receptor amplification or capture employed 5' RACE. The sequencer listed for this sample is Illumina HiSeq 2000. Template switching introduced a universal primer binding site; the final cDNA contained a unique molecular identifier, enabling accurate counting of TCR cDNA molecules. Specific primers in the conserved constant-segment region were used to synthesize first-strand cDNA for TCR alpha and beta chains. To control for contamination, each cDNA library was double barcoded with a SMART-Mk sample barcode plus Illumina barcodes. Two successive PCR steps introduced TruSeq adapter sequences along with Illumina sample barcodes. Sequencing of the TCR alpha and beta cDNA libraries was done on the Illumina HiSeq platform using custom primers. The authors' pipeline ran thus. MiGEC was used to process raw reads and extract unique molecular identifiers, and MiXCR was used to find CDR3 positions. For each individual, recombination models were inferred using an EM algorithm with the repgenHMM and IGoR tools. Shared clonotypes were analyzed with the tcR package in R, and sharing was normalized by the product of cloneset sizes. Out-of-frame nonproductive sequences were analyzed to study raw recombination free of thymic and clonal selection effects. The public reads were reprocessed in TCRdb via fastp at Q25 and MiXCR, keeping in-frame beta chains. Each CDR3 protein gets just one entry, which takes the most common genes and DNA from the rows behind it. TCRdb, rather than the study authors, made the V and J calls. The sample profile shows approximately 1.8 million distinct CDR3 sequences; roughly a third of them were found once. The ten top clones hold less than 0.35% of the sample.

Paper-wide results and their limitations: In monozygotic twins, recombination models systematically underestimated out-of-frame TCR alpha sharing, but the models matched the sharing seen between unrelated individuals. Compared with coincidental sharing between unrelated individuals, out-of-frame TCR alpha sequences shared between twins showed an excess of sequences with low generation probability. Excess twin sharing in beta out-of-frame sequences was weaker because fewer shared sequences lowered the signal-to-noise ratio. Because the same donors could not be followed over many years, conclusions were based on cross-sectional statistical analysis. Abundant cord blood beta clonotypes carried fewer insertions; young adult naive repertoires showed a weaker similar trend, while memory repertoires showed none. Zero-insertion analyses could be partly confounded by invariant T cells such as MAIT and iNKT, though diverse VJ usage argued against such confounding for most clonotypes.

Taken from cysteine to phenylalanine, the CDR3 has 14 residues. CDR3 DNA is the only sequence kept; it has 42 bases, read in frame from the first base. The germline V gene encodes CDR1 MNHNS and CDR2 SASEGT. Every donor was a healthy Caucasian. Sequencing used cord blood. This receptor was obtained from a newborn girl in good health. The chain employs TRBV6-1 and TRBJ1-2; the best D guess is TRBD1, with 5 bases matching. The DNA reads as follows: TGTGCCAGCAGGGAAGGGGCAGGGCCTTATGGCTACACCTTC. The resulting protein is CASREGAGPYGYTF.